These 14 T cell receptor beta chains were sequenced from one sample in a study of OX40 agonist ivuxolimab in advanced cancers. Using immunoSEQ multiplex PCR, the repertoire was profiled, and TCRdb retains in-frame clones only, with some absent. The data contain 80,000 to 100,000 clones, 92% of them singletons. The specimen was CD4+ or CD8+ T cells sorted from blood, collected in a trial of the OX40 agonist ivuxolimab. These receptors all stem from an adult with an advanced solid tumor such as melanoma, head and neck, liver or kidney cancer.

The table lists this clone with a count of one. The chain carries TRBV27 and TRBJ1-5; TRBD1 matches 8 bases. V dropped 6 bases and J dropped 5; count of bases not matched to a gene: 12. There are 16 residues in the CDR3. Germline V CDR1 and CDR2: MNHEY, SMNVEV (reference sequence). The CDR3 DNA reads as TGTGCCAGCAGCTATTCCTACAGGGGGAAGGATCAGCCCCAGCATTTT. Protein: CASSYSYRGKDQPQHF.

The chain's CDR3 is CAISDGAGGAFF. In DNA, the CDR3 is TGTGCCATCAGCGACGGGGCTGGGGGAGCTTTCTTT. The V call is TRBV10-3, the J call TRBJ1-1, with D possibly TRBD1 on 5 matching bases. There are 12 residues in the CDR3. V lost 6 bases and J 10 bases, leaving 15 bases between the germline ends. Germline assignment: CDR1 ENHRY and CDR2 SYGVKD.

The V and J genes are TRBV6-1 and TRBJ1-1, with D perhaps TRBD1 (5 bases). The CDR3 sequence is 12 residues long. The V gene's germline CDR1 is MNHNS and CDR2 SASEGT. V lost 5 bases and J 7 bases, leaving 11 bases between the germline ends. Here the CDR3 reads CASSPVGGEAFF. CDR3 nucleotides: TGTGCCAGCAGTCCGGTGGGGGGTGAAGCTTTCTTT.

The chain carries TRBV6-1 and TRBJ1-1; no clear D gene. The V and J ends lost 1 base and 6 bases respectively, with 9 bases between them. Germline loops: CDR1 MNHNS, CDR2 SASEGT. This CDR3 is 13 amino acids long. The DNA of the CDR3 is TGTGCCAGCAGTGAAGTTGGGAGATCTGAAGCTTTCTTT. Encoded protein: CASSEVGRSEAFF.

The genes are TRBV18 and TRBJ2-7, with 8 bases aligning to TRBD1. The J segment lost 4 bases and the V segment lost 6 bases, leaving 8 bases of the junction unmatched. The CDR3 runs to 14 residues. Germline CDR1 reads KGHSH; CDR2 reads LQKENI. The CDR3 DNA sequence: TGTGCCAGCTCTCCTCAGGGGGCCTCGTACGAGCAGTACTTC. Its protein product is CASSPQGASYEQYF. Combining the CDR3 with reference TRBV18 and TRBJ2-7 gives the whole variable domain NAGVMQNPRHLVRRRGQEARLRCSPMKGHSHVYWYRQLPEEGLKFMVYLQKENIIDESGMPKERFSAEFPKEGPSILRIQQVVRGDSAAYFCASSPQGASYEQYFGPGTRLTVT.

The chain joins TRBV5-3 to TRBJ2-4; maybe TRBD1 (5 bases). TRBV5-3 is noted as an ORF with a role that remains uncertain. CDR3 length: 14 residues. Trimming stripped 0 bases from V and 2 bases from J, with 6 bases between. CDR3 DNA: TGTGCCAGAAGCTTGGAGGGGCCCAAAAACATTCAGTACTTC. Its translation is CARSLEGPKNIQYF.

The J gene is TRBJ2-5, the V gene TRBV18; D is ambiguous. Germline assignment: CDR1 KGHSH and CDR2 LQKENI. This CDR3 contains 14 residues. The V and J ends lost 0 bases and 5 bases respectively, with 10 bases between them. CDR3 DNA sequence: TGTGCCAGCTCACCACCGTCACATCCCGAGACCCAGTACTTC. This translates into CASSPPSHPETQYF.

The chain carries TRBV7-3 and TRBJ1-2; D is undetermined. The CDR3 runs 13 residues. Trimming took off 1 base at V and 1 base at J, with 4 bases between the two ends. Germline V gene sequence: CDR1 SGHTA, CDR2 FQGTGA. The CDR3 sequence is CASSLSDNYGYTF. The CDR3 DNA sequence: TGTGCCAGCAGCTTAAGTGATAACTATGGCTACACCTTC.

The rearrangement uses TRBV6-1 and TRBJ1-1; no firm D call. From germline, CDR1 is MNHNS and CDR2 SASEGT. The CDR3 loop spans 12 amino acids. The V end was cut by 8 bases, the J end by 1 base, with 8 bases between. CDR3 loop: CASPRRNTEAFF. The CDR3 bases are TGTGCCAGCCCCAGACGGAACACTGAAGCTTTCTTT.

V gene TRBV10-3 combines with J gene TRBJ2-3, with a tentative D call TRBD2 (5 bases). The V and J ends lost 6 bases and 6 bases respectively, with 16 bases between them. CDR3 length: 14 residues. From germline, CDR1 is ENHRY and CDR2 SYGVKD. The CDR3 nucleotides read TGTGCCATCAGGGATAAACTAGGGCCCGATACGCAGTATTTT. It is translated as CAIRDKLGPDTQYF.

V gene TRBV6-5 combines with J gene TRBJ2-7, with a tentative D call TRBD1 (6 bases). Trimming removed 11 bases from V and 3 bases from J, with 14 bases in between. CDR1 is MNHEY, CDR2 SVGAGI, per germline. CDR3 length: 12 amino acids. The CDR3 DNA follows: TGTGCCTCACAGGGACGGAACTACGAGCAGTACTTC. This translates into CASQGRNYEQYF.

The rearrangement uses TRBV19 and TRBJ1-4; TRBD1 aligns across 7 bases. The CDR3 has 18 residues. Unmatched junction bases numbered 14, after V lost 4 bases and J lost 3 bases. Per germline, CDR1 LNHDA and CDR2 SQIVND (reference sequence). The CDR3 sequence: CASSTAQGPFASNEKLFF. The CDR3 nucleotides are TGTGCCAGTAGTACTGCACAGGGGCCTTTTGCTTCTAATGAAAAACTGTTTTTT. The full variable domain, completed using reference TRBV19 and TRBJ1-4, is DGGITQSPKYLFRKEGQNVTLSCEQNLNHDAMYWYRQDPGQGLRLIYYSQIVNDFQKGDIAEGYSVSREKKESFPLTVTSAQKNPTAFYLCASSTAQGPFASNEKLFFGSGTQLSVL.

The sample holds a few counts of this clone. The V and J genes are TRBV18 and TRBJ2-2; D ambiguous. The germline V gene has CDR1 KGHSH and CDR2 LQKENI. V lost 3 bases and J lost 1, with 0 bases in between. CDR3 size: 12 residues. DNA of the CDR3: TGTGCCAGCTCACCGAACACCGGGGAGCTGTTTTTT. It is translated as CASSPNTGELFF.

The rearrangement links TRBV7-9 to TRBJ2-1; D may be TRBD1 (6 bases). V was shortened by 1 base and J by 7 bases, with 14 bases between the two germline ends. Germline V CDR1 and CDR2: SEHNR, FQNEAQ (reference sequence). The CDR3 has 15 amino acids. CDR3 bases: TGTGCCAGCAGCTTAGGCCAAGGGGGTTGGAATGAGCAGTTCTTC. It codes for CASSLGQGGWNEQFF.